This record looks at one TCR beta chain sequence and its context. This clonotype is termed medium-sized (0.01 to 0.1%). No antigen is known for it. Base quality data are lacking; no much larger clone is found one base away. Instrument used: Illumina MiSeq. Through fastp at Q25 and MiXCR, TCRdb rebuilt clones from the public reads, retaining in-frame beta chains. All rows with the same CDR3 protein become a single entry with the most common DNA and genes. The sample table shows 7,400 or so distinct CDR3 sequences, and 17% are seen once. The ten biggest clones cover around 1.3% of the sample. This entry belongs to a study of liver allograft versus peripheral blood T cells (dated by TCRdb to between 2020 and 2021). Looking at the study overall: In liver transplant recipients, the study looked at T cell receptor repertoires in the peripheral blood and set them against the repertoires found within the transplanted livers.

In the germline V gene (reference sequence), CDR1 corresponds to SGHKS and CDR2 to YYEKEE. The CDR3 runs 14 amino acids, cysteine and phenylalanine included. Kept here is only the CDR3 DNA, which spans 42 bases and is read in frame from base 1. V is pruned by 4 bases and J by 2 bases, leaving 5 bases of the junction without a gene match. Study-wide conclusions, independent of this receptor: The T cell receptor repertoires within liver allografts were reported to be different from the T cell receptor repertoires detected in peripheral blood.

The TCR was taken from a human patient who had a liver transplant. After a transplant, the donor of the graft may account for some T cells. The rearrangement combines TRBV5-5 with TRBJ1-2; 7 nucleotides in the junction match TRBD1. In nucleotides, the sequence is TGTGCCAGCAGCGCCTACAGGGGAAACTATGGCTACACCTTC. Protein translation: CASSAYRGNYGYTF.